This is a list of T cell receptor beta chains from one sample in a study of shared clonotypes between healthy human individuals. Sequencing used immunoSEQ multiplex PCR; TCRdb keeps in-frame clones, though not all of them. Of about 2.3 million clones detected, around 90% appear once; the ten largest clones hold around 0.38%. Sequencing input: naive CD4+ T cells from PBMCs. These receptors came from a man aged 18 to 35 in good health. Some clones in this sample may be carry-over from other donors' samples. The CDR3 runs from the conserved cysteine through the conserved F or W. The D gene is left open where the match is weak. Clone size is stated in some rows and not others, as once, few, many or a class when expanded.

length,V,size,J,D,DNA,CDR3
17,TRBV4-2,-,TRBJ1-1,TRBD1,TGTGCCAGCAGCCACGGACAGGGACGTCCTATGAACACTGAAGCTTTCTTT,CASSHGQGRPMNTEAFF
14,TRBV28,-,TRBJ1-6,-,TGTGCCAGCATGTTGGGTTCCTATAATTCACCCCTCCACTTT,CASMLGSYNSPLHF
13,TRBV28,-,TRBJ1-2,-,TGTGCCAGCAGTTTAATCCTACGGTGGGGCTACACCTTC,CASSLILRWGYTF
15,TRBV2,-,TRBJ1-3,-,TGTGCCAGCATCAACCTGGGGGGAACTGGAAACACCATATATTTT,CASINLGGTGNTIYF
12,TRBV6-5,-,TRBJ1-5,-,TGTGCCAGCAGTTACGACGATCAGCCCCAGCATTTT,CASSYDDQPQHF
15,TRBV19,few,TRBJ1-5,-,TGTGCCAGTAGTATGGGAGGAGTAAGCAATCAGCCCCAGCATTTT,CASSMGGVSNQPQHF
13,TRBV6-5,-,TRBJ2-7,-,TGTGCCAGCAGGAGGGACCTTTTCCTCGAGCAGTACTTC,CASRRDLFLEQYF
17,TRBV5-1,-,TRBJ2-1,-,TGCGCCAGCAGCTTGGTTCCGGTGACGCGGGGTACGGATGAGCAGTTCTTC,CASSLVPVTRGTDEQFF
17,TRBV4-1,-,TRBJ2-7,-,TGCGCCAGCAGCCATAGGGTTGATAGCGTGAGCTCCTACGAGCAGTACTTC,CASSHRVDSVSSYEQYF
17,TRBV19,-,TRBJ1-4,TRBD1,TGTGCCAGTAGTACCCGACAGGGGGGGTCAACTAATGAAAAACTGTTTTTT,CASSTRQGGSTNEKLFF
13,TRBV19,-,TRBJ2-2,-,TGTGCCAGTAGTATAGCAGGCACCGGGGAGCTGTTTTTT,CASSIAGTGELFF
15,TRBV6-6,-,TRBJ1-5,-,TGTGCCAGCAGTTACTCCACAGGGCGTGTGCAGCCCCAGCATTTT,CASSYSTGRVQPQHF
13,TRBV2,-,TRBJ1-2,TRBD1,TGTGCCAGCAGGACAGGGAGTTTCTATGGCTACACCTTC,CASRTGSFYGYTF
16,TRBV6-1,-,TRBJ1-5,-,TGTGCCAGCAGTGACGCAGGAACCGCCCGCAATCAGCCCCAGCATTTT,CASSDAGTARNQPQHF
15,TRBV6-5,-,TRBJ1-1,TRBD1,TGTGCCAGCAGTCGGACAGGGGGCTTGAACACTGAAGCTTTCTTT,CASSRTGGLNTEAFF
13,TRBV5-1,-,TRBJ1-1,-,TGCGCCAGCAGCTCCGAGGGGCAGGGCAAAGCTTTCTTT,CASSSEGQGKAFF
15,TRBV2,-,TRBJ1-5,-,TGTGCCAGCAGTGACCAGGGCGTATACAATCAGCCCCAGCATTTT,CASSDQGVYNQPQHF
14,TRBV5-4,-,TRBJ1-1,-,TGTGCCAGCAGCTTGGGAGTCTCCGACACTGAAGCTTTCTTT,CASSLGVSDTEAFF
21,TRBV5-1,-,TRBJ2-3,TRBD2,TGCGCCAGCAGCTTGCAACCCGGGACTAGCGGGGACTCGCCGACCACAGATACGCAGTATTTT,CASSLQPGTSGDSPTTDTQYF
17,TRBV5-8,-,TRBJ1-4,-,TGTGCCAGCAGCCGCCGGGTTTTCACTCCATCTAATGAAAAACTGTTTTTT,CASSRRVFTPSNEKLFF
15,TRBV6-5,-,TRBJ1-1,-,TGTGCCAGCAGGCGCAGGGATGGAGGGAACACTGAAGCTTTCTTT,CASRRRDGGNTEAFF
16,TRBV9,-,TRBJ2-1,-,TGTGCCAGCAGCCCTCTAGGGTTCCAAGCCTACAATGAGCAGTTCTTC,CASSPLGFQAYNEQFF
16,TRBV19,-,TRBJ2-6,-,TGTGCCAGTACCAGGGGACGGACCTCTGGGGCCAACGTCCTGACTTTC,CASTRGRTSGANVLTF
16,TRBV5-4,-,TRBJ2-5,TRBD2,TGTGCCAGCAGCATCAAAGCGGGAGGGCCCCCAGAGACCCAGTACTTC,CASSIKAGGPPETQYF
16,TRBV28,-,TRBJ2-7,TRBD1,TGTGCCAGCAGTTCGCCAGGACAGGGTAGCTCCTACGAGCAGTACTTC,CASSSPGQGSSYEQYF
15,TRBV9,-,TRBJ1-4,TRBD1,TGTGCCAGCAGCTCGAGGACAGGAATTAATGAAAAACTGTTTTTT,CASSSRTGINEKLFF
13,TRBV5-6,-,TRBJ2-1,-,TGTGCCAGCAGCTTCCGTGGCCCCAATGAGCAGTTCTTC,CASSFRGPNEQFF
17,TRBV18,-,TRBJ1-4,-,TGTGCCAGCTCACCAACAGGAGTTTCAACAACTAATGAAAAACTGTTTTTT,CASSPTGVSTTNEKLFF
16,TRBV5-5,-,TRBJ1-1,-,TGTGCCAGCAGCCGACCTGCCGGGGGCCCAAGCACTGAAGCTTTCTTT,CASSRPAGGPSTEAFF
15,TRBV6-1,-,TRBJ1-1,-,TGTGCCAGCAGTGAAGCGATAGTTAGTGAGGCTGAAGCTTTCTTT,CASSEAIVSEAEAFF
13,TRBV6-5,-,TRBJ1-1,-,TGTGCCAGCAGTTACTCTGGCAGCACTGAAGCTTTCTTT,CASSYSGSTEAFF
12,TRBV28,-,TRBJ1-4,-,TGTGCCAGCAGTTACCCGAATGAAAAACTGTTTTTT,CASSYPNEKLFF
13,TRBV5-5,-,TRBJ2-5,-,TGTGCCAGCAGCTTAGGACGGGGAGAGACCCAGTACTTC,CASSLGRGETQYF
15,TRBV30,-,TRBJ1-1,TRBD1,TGTGCCTGGAGTGTGAAGGGGGCCTTGAACACTGAAGCTTTCTTT,CAWSVKGALNTEAFF
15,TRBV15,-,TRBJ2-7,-,TGTGCCACCAGCAGGGGAGGGACAGCCCACTACGAGCAGTACTTC,CATSRGGTAHYEQYF
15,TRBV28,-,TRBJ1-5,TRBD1,TGTGCCAGCACTCCCCGGGACAGGGGGATTCAGCCCCAGCATTTT,CASTPRDRGIQPQHF
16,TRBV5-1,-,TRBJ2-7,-,TGCGCCAGCAGCTTGGGTGGCCAGGGTATCCTCTACGAGCAGTACTTC,CASSLGGQGILYEQYF
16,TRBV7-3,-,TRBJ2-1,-,TGTGCCAGCAGCTTAATAGCAGGCGGGATTTACAATGAGCAGTTCTTC,CASSLIAGGIYNEQFF
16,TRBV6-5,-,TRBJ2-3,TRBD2,TGTGCCAGCAGTTACTTTACTAGCGGGAGAACAGATACGCAGTATTTT,CASSYFTSGRTDTQYF
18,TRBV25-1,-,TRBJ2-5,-,TGTGCCAGCAGTGAATTTCAGGATTGGCGGCCGAGGCGGGAGACCCAGTACTTC,CASSEFQDWRPRRETQYF
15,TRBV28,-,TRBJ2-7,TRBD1,TGTGCCAGCAGCTTACAATCCGGGACAGCCTACGAGCAGTACTTC,CASSLQSGTAYEQYF
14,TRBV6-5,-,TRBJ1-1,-,TGTGCCAGCAGTGAAGGGGGAGCAAACACTGAAGCTTTCTTT,CASSEGGANTEAFF
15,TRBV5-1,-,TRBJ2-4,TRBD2,TGCGCCAGCAGCGACCCGGGGACTAGTCGTAACATTCAGTACTTC,CASSDPGTSRNIQYF
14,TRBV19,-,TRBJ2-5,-,TGTGCCAGTAGTTCAGACAGTGCGGGGGAGACCCAGTACTTC,CASSSDSAGETQYF
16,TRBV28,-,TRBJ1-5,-,TGTGCCAGCAGCCCTCTGGCGCCAAATAGCAATCAGCCCCAGCATTTT,CASSPLAPNSNQPQHF
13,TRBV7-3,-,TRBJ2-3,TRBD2,TGTGCCAGCAGCTTAGTCCCTAGCGGAACGCAGTATTTT,CASSLVPSGTQYF
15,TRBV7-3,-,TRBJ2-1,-,TGTGCCAGCAGCCCAGGACATAGCTCCTACAATGAGCAGTTCTTC,CASSPGHSSYNEQFF
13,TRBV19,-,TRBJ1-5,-,TGTGCCAGCAGGTTACAGGGTTTAGGGCCCCAGCATTTT,CASRLQGLGPQHF
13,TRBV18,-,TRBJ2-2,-,TGTGCCAGCTCACCTGGGGGGACCGGGGAGCTGTTTTTT,CASSPGGTGELFF
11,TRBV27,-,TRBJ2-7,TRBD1,TGTGCCAGCAGTTCGTTCCCGACAGGGCAGTTC,CASSSFPTGQF
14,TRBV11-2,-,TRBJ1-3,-,TGTGCCAGCAGCCATCGGACAAATGGAAACACCATATATTTT,CASSHRTNGNTIYF
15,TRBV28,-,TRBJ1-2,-,TGTGCCAGCGGGGGGACGGATCTACCCTCATATGGCTACACCTTC,CASGGTDLPSYGYTF
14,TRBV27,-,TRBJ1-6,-,TGTGCCAGCAGTAACCGGGAAGTAAATTCACCCCTCCACTTT,CASSNREVNSPLHF
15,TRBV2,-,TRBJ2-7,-,TGTGCCAGCAGTGGAAAGAAGAGGGAATCCTACGAGCAGTACTTC,CASSGKKRESYEQYF
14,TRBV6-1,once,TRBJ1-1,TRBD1,TGTGCCAGCAGGGACAGGGGACTGAACACTGAAGCTTTCTTT,CASRDRGLNTEAFF
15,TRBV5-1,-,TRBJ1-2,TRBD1,TGCGCCAGCAGCCGGACCGGGACAGGGGGCGGTGGCTACACCTTC,CASSRTGTGGGGYTF
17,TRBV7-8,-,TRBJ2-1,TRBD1,TGTGCCAGCAGCCCAACCGAGGGACAGCTTGTTCTCAATGAGCAGTTCTTC,CASSPTEGQLVLNEQFF
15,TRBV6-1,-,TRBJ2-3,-,TGTGCCAGCAGTCAAACCGGGACGCTTGGAGATACGCAGTATTTT,CASSQTGTLGDTQYF